Below are 31 T cell receptor beta chains sequenced from a single sample in a study of shared clonotypes between healthy human individuals. This table comes from immunoSEQ multiplex PCR, and its TCRdb copy is limited to in-frame clones, with some not included. The sample lists 2 million to 2.5 million clones, roughly 93% occurring once. Sample: naive CD4+ T cells from PBMCs. Documented subset: CD45RA+ positively selected. The receptors originated from a man in his late teens or twenties in good health. Some clones in this sample may be carry-over from other donors' samples.

V is TRBV7-5 and J is TRBJ2-1; the listed D gene, TRBD2, was not tested against the DNA. TRBV7-5 is a known pseudogene. There are 15 residues in the CDR3. Here the CDR3 reads CVRRGGLAGVFEQFF. Written as DNA, the CDR3 is TGTGTCAGAAGAGGGGGGCTAGCGGGAGTGTTTGAGCAGTTCTTC.

The V and J genes are TRBV28 and TRBJ2-3; 7 bases line up with TRBD2. Losses at the gene ends were 4 bases for V and 14 bases for J; bases not matched to a gene: 9. The CDR3 runs to 12 residues. Per the germline V gene, CDR1 is MDHEN and CDR2 is SYDVKM. CDR3: CASSSSLAPAYF. CDR3 DNA sequence: TGTGCCAGCAGTTCTTCACTAGCGCCGGCGTATTTT.

J is TRBJ1-3 and V is TRBV6-6; 8 bases line up with TRBD1. The germline CDR1 and CDR2 sequences are MNHNY and SVGAGI (reference sequence). The CDR3 has 15 amino acids. Trimming removed 6 bases from V and 0 bases from J; junction bases left unmatched: 4. CDR3 bases: TGTGCCAGCAGACAACAGGGGGTCTCTGGAAACACCATATATTTT. This encodes CASRQQGVSGNTIYF.

The chain joins TRBV5-1 to TRBJ1-4; D gene uncertain. Germline lookup yields CDR1 SGHRS and CDR2 YFSETQ. V was pared by 4 bases and J by 3 bases, with 16 bases between. The CDR3 runs 16 residues. The CDR3 DNA sequence: TGCGCCAGCAGCATTACGTCCGGTCCCCCTAATGAAAAACTGTTTTTT. It yields the protein CASSITSGPPNEKLFF.

The chain combines TRBV5-4 with TRBJ2-7; 9 bases are shared with TRBD1. From germline, CDR1 is SGHNT and CDR2 YYREEE (reference sequence). V lost 0 bases, J lost 4 bases, and 5 bases stayed unmatched. The CDR3 loop spans 15 amino acids. CDR3 loop: CASSLGDRGAYEQYF. For the CDR3, the DNA is TGTGCCAGCAGCTTGGGAGACAGGGGGGCTTACGAGCAGTACTTC.

In its sample, this clone was seen once. The chain combines TRBV4-3 with TRBJ2-1; 8 bases fit TRBD2. Germline loops: CDR1 LGHNA, CDR2 YSLEER. V shed 1 base and J 4 bases; nucleotides not matched to a gene: 3. The CDR3 sequence is 15 residues long. CDR3 bases: TGCGCCAGCAGCCAAGCTGAGCGGGGGTACAATGAGCAGTTCTTC. Amino acids: CASSQAERGYNEQFF.

The chain has TRBV28 and TRBJ1-2; perhaps TRBD1 as D (5 bases). Germline values: CDR1 MDHEN, CDR2 SYDVKM. V was cut by 6 bases and J by 1 base, with 15 bases left in between. The length of the CDR3 is 15 residues. DNA for the CDR3: TGTGCCAGCAGCCAATCAGGGATACTTAACTATGGCTACACCTTC. Protein sequence: CASSQSGILNYGYTF.

The chain couples TRBV19 to TRBJ2-7, with D perhaps matching TRBD1 or TRBD2 (6 bases each). Germline values: CDR1 LNHDA, CDR2 SQIVND (reference sequence). V gave up 9 bases and J gave up 1 base, with 13 bases separating them. CDR3 length: 13 amino acids. For the CDR3, the DNA is TGTGCCAGCGGAGGGGGGAGTTCCTACGAGCAGTACTTC. Translation: CASGGGSSYEQYF.

This clone was counted a single time. The chain carries TRBV11-2 and TRBJ2-7, with TRBD1 matching over 10 bases. CDR1 SGHAT and CDR2 FQNNGV come from the germline V gene. The CDR3 covers 15 residues. After removal of 5 bases from V and 6 bases from J, the junction contained 10 bases not matched to a gene. The CDR3 is CASSNNDRGQGEQYF. The CDR3 DNA is TGTGCCAGCAGCAACAATGACAGGGGGCAAGGCGAGCAGTACTTC. Drawing the rest from reference TRBV11-2 and TRBJ2-7, the complete variable domain is EAGVAQSPRYKIIEKRQSVAFWCNPISGHATLYWYQQILGQGPKLLIQFQNNGVVDDSQLPKDRFSAERLKGVDSTLKIQPAKLEDSAVYLCASSNNDRGQGEQYFGPGTRLTVT.

The rearrangement links TRBV28 to TRBJ2-7, with a tentative D call TRBD1 (5 bases). CDR1 and CDR2 from the germline V gene are MDHEN and SYDVKM. The CDR3 extends over 13 amino acids. V shed 7 bases and J shed 6 bases, with 16 bases lying between them. CDR3 nucleotide sequence: TGTGCCAGCAACCCCTCGGACATAAGCGAGCAGTACTTC. It yields the protein CASNPSDISEQYF.

With respect to this clone: The sample has other DNA sequences that encode this CDR3 too. The J gene is TRBJ1-4, the V gene TRBV5-1, with TRBD1 identical over 9 bases. CDR1 is SGHRS, CDR2 YFSETQ, per germline. The V and J ends lost 3 bases and 2 bases, in that order; junction bases with no gene match: 2. The CDR3 is 15 amino acids. CDR3: CASSSGTGTNEKLFF. CDR3 DNA sequence: TGCGCCAGCAGCTCCGGGACAGGGACTAATGAAAAACTGTTTTTT.

This clone was found once. V is TRBV29-1 and J is TRBJ2-1; 8 nucleotides align to TRBD1. CDR1 is SQVTM, CDR2 ANQGSEA, per germline. The CDR3 consists of 13 residues. Trimming took 8 bases from V and 4 from J; bases not matched to a gene: 7. Here the CDR3 DNA reads TGCAGCAGCAGGGGGCGCGGTTACAATGAGCAGTTCTTC. Protein sequence: CSSRGRGYNEQFF.

The CDR3 loop is CASRGNSGSIYEQYF. CDR3 DNA sequence: TGTGCCAGCAGGGGGAATAGCGGGAGTATCTACGAGCAGTACTTC. The chain recombines TRBV28 with TRBJ2-7, with 9 bases aligning to TRBD2. The CDR3 is 15 amino acids. The germline V gene encodes CDR1 MDHEN and CDR2 SYDVKM. Unmatched junction bases numbered 9, after V lost 6 bases and J lost 3 bases.

Concerning this clone itself: Other DNA sequences in this specimen translate into the identical CDR3. The chain couples TRBV29-1 to TRBJ1-1; no definite D call. CDR3 size: 11 residues. Germline V lookup: CDR1 SQVTM, CDR2 ANQGSEA. Trimming cost V 6 bases and J 0 bases, with 5 bases left between them. In DNA, the CDR3 is TGCAGCGTCTCCCTGAACACTGAAGCTTTCTTT. It translates to CSVSLNTEAFF. The full variable domain, completed using reference TRBV29-1 and TRBJ1-1, is SAVISQKPSRDICQRGTSLTIQCQVDSQVTMMFWYRQQPGQSLTLIATANQGSEATYESGFVIDKFPISRPNLTFSTLTVSNMSPEDSSIYLCSVSLNTEAFFGQGTRLTVV.

The J gene is TRBJ1-4, the V gene TRBV30; no clear D. The length of the CDR3 is 14 residues. Per germline, CDR1 GTSNPN and CDR2 SVGIG (reference sequence). Deletions cut 4 bases from V and 5 bases from J, with 14 bases between. The CDR3 DNA sequence: TGTGCCTGGAATAGCCTACAGCCGAATGAAAAACTGTTTTTT. Residues: CAWNSLQPNEKLFF.

This clone occurred once. This rearrangement joins TRBV14 to TRBJ2-5; D gene unclear. V was trimmed by 1 base and J by 4 bases, leaving 10 bases between them. The CDR3 covers 14 residues. Germline V gene data show CDR1 as SGHDN and CDR2 as FVKESK. The chain's CDR3 is CASSQGAFPETQYF. The CDR3 DNA follows: TGTGCCAGCAGCCAAGGGGCTTTTCCAGAGACCCAGTACTTC.

The chain employs TRBV5-1 and TRBJ2-1; tentatively, D is TRBD1 or TRBD2 (5 bases each). This CDR3 is built from 16 residues. Germline-derived CDR1 and CDR2 are SGHRS and YFSETQ. The V end was cut by 0 bases, the J end by 6 bases, with 16 bases between. The CDR3 DNA reads TGCGCCAGCAGCTTGGGGGGCTCCAGCGGTGTCAATGAGCAGTTCTTC. Residues: CASSLGGSSGVNEQFF.

V usage is TRBV4-1 and J usage is TRBJ2-3; D remains unclear. Germline loops: CDR1 MGHRA, CDR2 YSYEKL. V was clipped by 4 bases and J by 8 bases, with 25 bases between them. This CDR3 region has 17 residues. The CDR3 here is CASSREATSLTGVTQYF. The CDR3 DNA reads TGCGCCAGCAGCCGAGAAGCGACGTCCCTCACGGGCGTTACGCAGTATTTT.

V and J are TRBV5-1 and TRBJ2-2; 7 positions agree with TRBD2. The ends lost 0 bases at V and 6 bases at J; junction bases unmatched: 8. The CDR3 is 16 amino acids. CDR1 SGHRS and CDR2 YFSETQ come from the germline V gene. The CDR3 sequence: CASSLGGAGIAGELFF. DNA for the CDR3: TGCGCCAGCAGCTTGGGTGGAGCGGGGATTGCCGGGGAGCTGTTTTTT.

V usage is TRBV5-1 and J usage is TRBJ2-5; 8 bases fit TRBD1. The CDR3 covers 15 residues. CDR1 is SGHRS and CDR2 is YFSETQ in the germline V gene. V dropped 4 bases and J dropped 1; count of bases not matched to a gene: 6. CDR3 coding DNA: TGCGCCAGCAGCGCCTACGGACAGGGCCAAGAGACCCAGTACTTC. This codes for CASSAYGQGQETQYF.

The chain is built from TRBV7-3 and TRBJ1-2; 7 nucleotides align to TRBD1. Trimming cost V 5 bases and J 6 bases; bases outside gene matches: 9. CDR3 length: 14 amino acids. Germline CDR1 SGHTA, CDR2 FQGTGA. The CDR3 sequence: CASSASGTEDGYTF. The CDR3 nucleotides read TGTGCCAGCAGCGCCAGCGGGACAGAAGATGGCTACACCTTC.

The chain is built from TRBV10-3 and TRBJ2-7, with D maybe TRBD2 (6 bases). Trimming removed 9 bases at V and 1 base at J, with 10 bases between. CDR1 ENHRY and CDR2 SYGVKD come from the germline V gene. The CDR3 runs to 12 residues. The CDR3 protein is CAIRETSYEQYF. The CDR3 DNA reads TGTGCCATACGGGAGACATCCTACGAGCAGTACTTC.

The chain carries TRBV5-1 and TRBJ1-1; 7 bases map to TRBD1. Germline CDR1 reads SGHRS; CDR2 reads YFSETQ. The CDR3 runs to 15 residues. Trimming removed 0 bases from V and 4 bases from J; junction bases left unmatched: 6. CDR3 protein: CASSLELAGGTEAFF. The CDR3 bases are TGCGCCAGCAGCTTGGAATTGGCAGGGGGCACTGAAGCTTTCTTT.

The chain combines TRBV19 with TRBJ1-4; D not certain. Per germline, CDR1 LNHDA and CDR2 SQIVND (reference sequence). The CDR3 spans 15 residues. Trimming removed 3 bases from V and 3 bases from J, with 11 bases in between. CDR3 loop: CASSIQARSNEKLFF. In nucleotides, the CDR3 is TGTGCCAGTAGTATTCAGGCTAGATCTAATGAAAAACTGTTTTTT.

The V gene is TRBV6-1, the J gene TRBJ2-3; TRBD1 matches at 8 bases. The length of the CDR3 is 15 residues. The V and J ends lost 6 bases and 1 base, in that order; junction bases with no gene match: 6. Germline values: CDR1 MNHNS, CDR2 SASEGT. CDR3 nucleotide sequence: TGTGCCAGCAGACTTTCAGGGGGCGGCACAGATACGCAGTATTTT. Translating gives CASRLSGGGTDTQYF.

This chain connects TRBV9 to TRBJ2-7; 8 bases align to TRBD1. The CDR3 covers 14 residues. Germline CDR1 reads SGDLS; CDR2 reads YYNGEE. Trimming removed 4 bases from V and 2 bases from J; junction bases left unmatched: 5. The DNA for the CDR3 is TGTGCCAGCAGCCCCGACAGGGGAACCTACGAGCAGTACTTC. This translates into CASSPDRGTYEQYF.

CDR3 residues: CASSDVGFAGYGYTF. The CDR3 coding sequence is TGTGCCAGCAGTGATGTGGGCTTTGCGGGCTATGGCTACACCTTC. This sequence joins TRBV6-1 and TRBJ1-2, with D uncertain. Germline lookup yields CDR1 MNHNS and CDR2 SASEGT. V was pared by 3 bases and J by 4 bases, with 15 bases between. This CDR3 comprises 15 residues.

The genes are TRBV6-1 and TRBJ1-4, with 9 bases aligning to TRBD1. CDR1 is MNHNS and CDR2 is SASEGT in the germline V gene. V was clipped by 3 bases and J by 8 bases; unmatched bases: 10. The CDR3 is made up of 16 amino acids. CDR3 bases: TGTGCCAGCAGTGACCCCAGACAGGGGGTGGGGGAAAAACTGTTTTTT. Translating it yields CASSDPRQGVGEKLFF.

About this clone: Different DNA sequences within this sample yield the same CDR3. The chain combines TRBV6-5 with TRBJ2-5; the D call may be TRBD1 or TRBD2 (5 bases each). The germline gives CDR1 MNHEY, CDR2 SVGAGI. The germline V and J ends were trimmed by 2 bases and 2 bases, with 9 bases remaining between them. The CDR3 has 14 residues. CDR3 sequence: CASSYGTAQETQYF. In DNA, the CDR3 is TGTGCCAGCAGTTACGGGACGGCACAAGAGACCCAGTACTTC.

The chain has TRBV18 and TRBJ2-7; D may correspond to TRBD1 or TRBD2 (7 bases each). Germline CDR1 is KGHSH and CDR2 is LQKENI. The CDR3 has 14 residues. V lost 4 bases, J lost 7 bases, and 17 bases lay in between. CDR3 protein: CASSLRQGGGEQYF. In DNA, the CDR3 is TGTGCCAGCTCACTCCGACAGGGCGGGGGTGAGCAGTACTTC.

The chain uses TRBV19 and TRBJ2-2, with D possibly being TRBD1 or TRBD2 (5 bases each). CDR1 is LNHDA and CDR2 is SQIVND in the germline V gene (reference sequence). V was cut by 7 bases and J by 0 bases, with 6 bases left in between. CDR3 length: 13 residues. The CDR3, as DNA: TGTGCCAGTATGGGGGCGAACACCGGGGAGCTGTTTTTT. It codes for CASMGANTGELFF.